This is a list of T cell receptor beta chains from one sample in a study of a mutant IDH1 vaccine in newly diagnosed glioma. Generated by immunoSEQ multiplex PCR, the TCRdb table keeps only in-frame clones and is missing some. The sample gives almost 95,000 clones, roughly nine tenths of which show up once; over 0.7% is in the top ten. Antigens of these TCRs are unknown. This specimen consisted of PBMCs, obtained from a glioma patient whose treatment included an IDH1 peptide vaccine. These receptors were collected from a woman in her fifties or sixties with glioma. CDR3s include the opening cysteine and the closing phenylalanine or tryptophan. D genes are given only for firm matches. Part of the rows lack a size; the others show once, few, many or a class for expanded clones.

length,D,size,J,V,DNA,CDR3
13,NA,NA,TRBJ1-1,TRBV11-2,TGTGCCAGCAGCTTGGCTCTTTACACTGAAGCTTTCTTT,CASSLALYTEAFF
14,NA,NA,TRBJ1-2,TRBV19,TGTGCCAGTAGTATAGGTGGCGCGAACTATGGCTACACCTTC,CASSIGGANYGYTF
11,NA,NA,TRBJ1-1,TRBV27,TGTGCCAGCACCGAGAACACTGAAGCTTTCTTT,CASTENTEAFF
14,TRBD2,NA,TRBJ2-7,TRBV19,TGTGCCAGTAGTATTCGCGGACTAGCGGGTCCCATTGTCTTC,CASSIRGLAGPIVF
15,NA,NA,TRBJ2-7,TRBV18,TGTGCCAGCTCACCACCCGGGACGGGTACCTACGAGCAGTACTTC,CASSPPGTGTYEQYF
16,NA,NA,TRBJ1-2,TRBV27,TGTGCCAGCAGTTTCAGTCGACCTACAGGGTTTGACGGCTACACCTTC,CASSFSRPTGFDGYTF
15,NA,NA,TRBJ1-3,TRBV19,TGTGCCAGTAGTATGGGCACCGGAACTCTCAACACCATATATTTT,CASSMGTGTLNTIYF
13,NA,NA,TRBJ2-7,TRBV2,TGTGCCAGCAGCCGAGGGGAGGAGCGCGAGCAGTACTTC,CASSRGEEREQYF
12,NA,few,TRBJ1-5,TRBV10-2,TGCGCCATTGGACCGCGCAGTCAGCCCCAGCATTTT,CAIGPRSQPQHF
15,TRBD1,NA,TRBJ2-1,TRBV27,TGTGCCAGCAGTACAGGGGGCCCCCTTTCGAATGAGCAGTTCTTC,CASSTGGPLSNEQFF
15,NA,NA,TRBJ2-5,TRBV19,TGTGCCAGTACCCAGCCCGGGGCTGTACAAGAGACCCAGTACTTC,CASTQPGAVQETQYF
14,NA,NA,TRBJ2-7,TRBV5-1,TGCGCCAGCAGCTTGGGGGGGCGTCTCGACGAGCAGTACTTC,CASSLGGRLDEQYF
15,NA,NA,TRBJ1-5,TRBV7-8,TGTGCCAGCAGCATTAGACAGACTAGGAATCAGCCCCAGCATTTT,CASSIRQTRNQPQHF
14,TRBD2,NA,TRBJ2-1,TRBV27,TGTGCCAGCAGCCGGACTAGCGCGTACAATGAGCAGTTCTTC,CASSRTSAYNEQFF
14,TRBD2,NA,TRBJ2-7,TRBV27,TGTGCCAGCAGTCCCCGGGGGGGGGCCTACGAGCAGTACTTC,CASSPRGGAYEQYF
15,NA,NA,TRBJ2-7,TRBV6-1,TGTGCCAGCAGACCCCCTGGCAGGGCATCTGGGGAGCAGTACTTC,CASRPPGRASGEQYF
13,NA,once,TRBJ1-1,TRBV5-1,TGCGCCAGCAGCTACCGGGACGGCATTGAAGCTTTCTTT,CASSYRDGIEAFF
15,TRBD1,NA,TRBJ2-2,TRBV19,TGTGCCAGTAAAGAGGGGGCCTCGGGCACCGGGGAGCTGTTTTTT,CASKEGASGTGELFF
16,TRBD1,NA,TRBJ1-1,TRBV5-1,TGCGCCAGCAGCTTGGCATGGAGGGGGCAGTACACTGAAGCTTTCTTT,CASSLAWRGQYTEAFF
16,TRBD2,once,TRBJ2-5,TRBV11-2,TGTGCCAGCAGCCTGACACTAGCGGGAGGGCCCGAGACCCAGTACTTC,CASSLTLAGGPETQYF
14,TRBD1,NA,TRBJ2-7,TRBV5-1,TGCGCCAGCAGCTCCGGGACAGGAAGCTACGAGCAGTACTTC,CASSSGTGSYEQYF
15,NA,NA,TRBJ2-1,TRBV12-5,TGTGCTAGTGGTTCCCTCGAGGGTTCCTACAATGAGCAGTTCTTC,CASGSLEGSYNEQFF
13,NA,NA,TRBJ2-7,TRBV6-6,TGTGCCAGCACAAGCACAGGGTCCTACGAGCAGTACTTC,CASTSTGSYEQYF
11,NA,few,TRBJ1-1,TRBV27,TGTGCCAGCCGATTGAACACTGAAGCTTTCTTT,CASRLNTEAFF
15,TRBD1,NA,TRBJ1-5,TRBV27,TGTGCCAGCAGACCCGGACAGGGTGGTAATCAGCCCCAGCATTTT,CASRPGQGGNQPQHF
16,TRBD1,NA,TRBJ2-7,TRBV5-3,TGTGCCAGAAGCTTGGGGTGTTCGGACAGGGGCCACGAGCAGTACTTC,CARSLGCSDRGHEQYF
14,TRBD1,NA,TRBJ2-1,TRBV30,TGTGCCTGGGCCAAGACAGGGGGATACAATGAGCAGTTCTTC,CAWAKTGGYNEQFF
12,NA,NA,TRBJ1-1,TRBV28,TGTGCCAGCAGTTTTCGGAACACTGAAGCTTTCTTT,CASSFRNTEAFF
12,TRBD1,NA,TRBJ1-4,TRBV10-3,TGTGCCACCAGACAGGGAGATGAAAAACTGTTTTTT,CATRQGDEKLFF
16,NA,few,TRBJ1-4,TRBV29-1,TGCAGCGTTGCCCTCGACAGGTCGGGAACTAATGAAAAACTGTTTTTT,CSVALDRSGTNEKLFF
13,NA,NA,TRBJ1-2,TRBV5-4,TGTGCCAGCAGCTTGCCCCAGGACCGGGGCTACACCTTC,CASSLPQDRGYTF
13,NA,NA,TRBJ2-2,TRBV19,TGTGCCAGTAGTCCTCAGGGAGCGCGGGAGCTGTTTTTT,CASSPQGARELFF
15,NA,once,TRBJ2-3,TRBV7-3,TGTGCCAGCAGCTTAACGCTAGGGGAAGCAGATACGCAGTATTTT,CASSLTLGEADTQYF
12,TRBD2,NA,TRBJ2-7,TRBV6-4,TGTGCCAGCAGTGGGACTAGCTACGAGCAGTACTTC,CASSGTSYEQYF
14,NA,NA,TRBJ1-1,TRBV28,TGTGCCAGCAGTACCGTGATAGGGTACACTGAAGCTTTCTTT,CASSTVIGYTEAFF
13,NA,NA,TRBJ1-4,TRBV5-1,TGCGCCAGCAGCTTGGAGGGACACGAAAAACTGTTTTTT,CASSLEGHEKLFF
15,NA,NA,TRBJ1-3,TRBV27,TGTGCCAGCAGTTCGGCAGGGACCTCTGGAAACACCATATATTTT,CASSSAGTSGNTIYF
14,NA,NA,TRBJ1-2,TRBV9,TGTGCCAGCAGCGTAGCTGACTCTAACTATGGCTACACCTTC,CASSVADSNYGYTF
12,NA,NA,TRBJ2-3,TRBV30,TGTGCCTGGAGTATTACTAGGGATACGCAGTATTTT,CAWSITRDTQYF
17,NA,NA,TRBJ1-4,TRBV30,TGTGCCTGGAGCGGACAAGGGAGGGCCACAACTAATGAAAAACTGTTTTTT,CAWSGQGRATTNEKLFF
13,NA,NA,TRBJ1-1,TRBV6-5,TGTGCCAGCAGTTACTCGGCATGGGATGAAGCTTTCTTT,CASSYSAWDEAFF
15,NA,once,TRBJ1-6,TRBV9,TGTGCCAGCAGCGTCTCGGGGAGTAAGAATTCACCCCTCCACTTT,CASSVSGSKNSPLHF
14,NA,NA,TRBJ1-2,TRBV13,TGTGCCAGCAGCTTAGGTCCGGGGCCCTATGGCTACACCTTC,CASSLGPGPYGYTF
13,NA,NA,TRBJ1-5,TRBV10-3,TGTGCCATCAGTGTCGATAGCAATCAGCCCCAGCATTTT,CAISVDSNQPQHF
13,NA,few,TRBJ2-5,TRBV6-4,TGTGCCAGCAGTGAACAGGCTCAAGAGACCCAGTACTTC,CASSEQAQETQYF
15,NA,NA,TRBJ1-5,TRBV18,TGTGCCAGCTCACCCGAGGGGGGGCGCGGTCAGCCCCAGCATTTT,CASSPEGGRGQPQHF
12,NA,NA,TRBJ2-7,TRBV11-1,TGTGCCAGCAGTCATAGCTCCTACGAGCAGTACTTC,CASSHSSYEQYF
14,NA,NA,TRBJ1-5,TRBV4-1,TGCGCCAGCAGCCAAGAGAAGGGTAATCAGCCCCAGCATTTT,CASSQEKGNQPQHF
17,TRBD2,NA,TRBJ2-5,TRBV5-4,TGTGCCAGCAGCTTGGGAGGGGCAGGGAGGGTCCAAGAGACCCAGTACTTC,CASSLGGAGRVQETQYF
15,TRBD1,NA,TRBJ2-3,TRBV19,TGTGCCAGTACCCCCCGAGACAGGGGAGCAGATACGCAGTATTTT,CASTPRDRGADTQYF
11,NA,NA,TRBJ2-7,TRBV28,TGTGCCAGCAGTTCGAACTACGAGCAGTACTTC,CASSSNYEQYF
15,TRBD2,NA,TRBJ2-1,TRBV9,TGTGCCAGCAGCCCTAGGACTAGCGGACCCAATGAGCAGTTCTTC,CASSPRTSGPNEQFF
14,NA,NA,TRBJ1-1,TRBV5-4,TGTGCCAGCAGCTTCCCTCAGGGCGGAACTGAAGCTTTCTTT,CASSFPQGGTEAFF
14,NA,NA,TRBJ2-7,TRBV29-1,TGCAGCGTTGAGGCGGGGACATCGTCCTACGAGCAGTACTTC,CSVEAGTSSYEQYF
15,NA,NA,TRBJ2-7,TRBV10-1,TGCGCCAGCAGTGAGTCGATCGGGGCACCCTACGAGCAGTACTTC,CASSESIGAPYEQYF
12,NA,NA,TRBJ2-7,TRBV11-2,TGTGCCAGCAGCTTTCAGGTATACGAGCAGTACTTC,CASSFQVYEQYF
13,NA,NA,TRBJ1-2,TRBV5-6,TGTGCCAGCAGCTTTGAGCTTCCTGATGGCTACACCTTC,CASSFELPDGYTF
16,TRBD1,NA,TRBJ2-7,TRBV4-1,TGCGCCAGCAGCCAGTCCACCGGGACAGGGATCCACGAGCAGTACTTC,CASSQSTGTGIHEQYF
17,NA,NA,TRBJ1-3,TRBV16,TGTGCCAGCAGCCAAAGAGCAGGTCCCCACTCTGGAAACACCATATATTTT,CASSQRAGPHSGNTIYF
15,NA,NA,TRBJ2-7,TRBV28,TGTGCCAGCAGTTTACCCAGATACATCTCCTACGAGCAGTACTTC,CASSLPRYISYEQYF